Listed below are T cell receptor beta chains from one sample, sequenced in a study of blood T cells in healthy people across ages. From the 5' RACE reads, TCRdb called clonotypes with MiXCR, one entry per CDR3 protein. In the table there are hundreds of thousands of distinct CDR3 sequences, approximately 60% of which are singletons. Sequenced: blood. The receptors come from a man between 35 and 55 years old in good health. Both conserved end residues are part of each CDR3. The order of the fields is V gene, D gene, J gene, clone size, CDR3 DNA, CDR3 protein. A D gene is named only where the DNA matches it firmly. Size is omitted from some rows. Given values are once, few, many or a class for expanded clones.

TRBV10-3	-	TRBJ2-3	-	TGTGCCATCAGTGAGGCGCGAGGGACAGATACGCAGTATTTT	CAISEARGTDTQYF
TRBV7-2	TRBD2	TRBJ2-3	few	TGTGCCAGCAGCTTAGCTGCGGGAGTAGGGACAGATACGCAGTATTTT	CASSLAAGVGTDTQYF
TRBV29-1	TRBD1	TRBJ2-1	once	TGCAGCGCCGGGCAGGGGGCAGGTGAGCAGTTCTTC	CSAGQGAGEQFF
TRBV11-1	TRBD2	TRBJ2-3	-	TGTGCCAGCAGCCCCGACCGGGCTAGCGGGAGAGAGTGGGCTGACACAGATACGCAGTATTTT	CASSPDRASGREWADTDTQYF
TRBV3-1	TRBD1	TRBJ1-2	-	TGTGCCAGCAGCCAAGATACGAGACAGGGGAGGTACACCTTC	CASSQDTRQGRYTF
TRBV29-1	-	TRBJ2-1	few	TGCAGCGTAGGAAACAATGAGCAGTTCTTC	CSVGNNEQFF
TRBV29-1	TRBD1	TRBJ2-7	-	TGCAGCGTTACGACAGGGTACCCCTACGAGCAGTACTTC	CSVTTGYPYEQYF
TRBV4-3	TRBD2	TRBJ2-7	-	TGCGCCAGCAGCCTTGTAGCGGGAGTACGGCCCTGTCTCTCCTACGAGCAGTACTTC	CASSLVAGVRPCLSYEQYF
TRBV7-2	TRBD2	TRBJ2-7	few	TGTGCCAGCAGCCTTCATACCGGGACTAGCGCCGAGCAGTACTTC	CASSLHTGTSAEQYF
TRBV4-2	-	TRBJ2-4	-	TGTGCCAGCAGCCAAGATTGGGATTTAACCAAAAACATTCAGTACTTC	CASSQDWDLTKNIQYF
TRBV9	TRBD1	TRBJ2-3	few	TGTGCCAGCAGCAAAGGACAGGGGAGAGATACGCAGTATTTT	CASSKGQGRDTQYF
TRBV12-3/TRBV12-4	-	TRBJ1-2	once	TGTGCCAGCAGTCTCTTGGACGAGAACTATGGCTACACCTTC	CASSLLDENYGYTF
TRBV15	-	TRBJ2-1	-	TGTGCCACCAGCAGAGATATGGTAAATGAGCAGTTCTTC	CATSRDMVNEQFF
TRBV11-2	TRBD2	TRBJ2-5	-	TGTGCCAGCAGCTTAGACCTAGCGGGGGGTGTGAAGACCCAGTACTTC	CASSLDLAGGVKTQYF
TRBV7-2	-	TRBJ2-3	once	TGTGCCAGCAGCTCAGATCACGATACGCAGTATTTT	CASSSDHDTQYF
TRBV7-9	-	TRBJ1-1	-	TGTGCCAGCAGCTTAGTCGGGGGACCCATGAACACTGAAGCTTTCTTT	CASSLVGGPMNTEAFF
TRBV9	-	TRBJ2-5	-	TGTGCCAGCAATCCCGGGGGGCGGGGAGAGACCCAGTACTTC	CASNPGGRGETQYF
TRBV18	-	TRBJ1-5	-	TGTGCCAGCTCACCACTAGCGGTCAGGGTCTGGGATCAGCCCCAGCATTTT	CASSPLAVRVWDQPQHF
TRBV6-5	-	TRBJ1-2	-	TGTGCCAGCAGTAACCCGAACAGTTCTCTGGTATTCTATGGCTACACCTTC	CASSNPNSSLVFYGYTF
TRBV29-1	TRBD1	TRBJ2-7	few	TGCAGCGTTGAGCGGGGACAGGGGTTTTACGAGCAGTACTTC	CSVERGQGFYEQYF
TRBV28	TRBD1	TRBJ2-7	-	TGTGCCAGCAGTTTACCCCGGGACAGGGGGCACTACGAGCAGTACTTC	CASSLPRDRGHYEQYF
TRBV4-3	-	TRBJ2-7	-	TGCGCCAGCAGCCAAAGCGAGAGCTCCTACGAGCAGTACTTC	CASSQSESSYEQYF
TRBV24-1	TRBD2	TRBJ2-1	-	TGTGCCACCTCAGGGGCCCGGCGGGGGGTTGACAATGAGCAGTTCTTC	CATSGARRGVDNEQFF
TRBV10-2	-	TRBJ2-7	once	TGCGCCAGCAATCTGGGGCCAGCCTACGAGCAGTACTTC	CASNLGPAYEQYF
TRBV7-2	-	TRBJ2-1	few	TGTGCCAGCAGCTTAATTGCAGGGGGGGTTTTAGATGAGCAGTTCTTC	CASSLIAGGVLDEQFF
TRBV5-1	-	TRBJ1-1	once	TGCGCCAGCAGGTTCGAAGTAGAACTGACTGAAGCTTTCTTT	CASRFEVELTEAFF
TRBV6-5	TRBD1	TRBJ1-6	-	TGTGCCAGCAGTTACGTCAGGGGGGCTCAGAGCTCCTATAATTCACCCCTCCACTTT	CASSYVRGAQSSYNSPLHF
TRBV7-2	TRBD2	TRBJ2-7	-	TGTGCCAGCAGCTCCCGGACTAGCGGGATCTACGAGCAGTACTTC	CASSSRTSGIYEQYF